Described below is a single T cell receptor (beta chain) sequence and its context. Its matching antigen is unknown. At the DNA level, this CDR3 is encoded by other sequences in the same sample as well. An even split of each subset's genomic DNA across several immunoSEQ plates was performed. Assay: immunoSEQ multiplex PCR; the TCRdb copy retains only in-frame clones and omits some. This table has about 470,000 clones, 70% to 80% appearing once. These data come from a study of shared clonotypes between healthy human individuals. Study at large: Researchers drew samples from two women and a few men aged 18 to 49.

Findings of the study overall: Investigators expected sequencing depth to affect clonotype sharing among donors.

CDR3 length equals 13 residues. The germline gives CDR1 MNHEY, CDR2 SVGAGI. V lost 2 bases and J lost 2, with 6 bases in between. Sequenced material: PBMCs. The sequence came from a woman in her thirties or forties in good health. Some clones in this sample may be carry-over from other donors' samples. The chain links TRBV6-5 to TRBJ1-1; D unresolved. CDR3: CASSYGPNTEAFF. The CDR3 DNA sequence: TGTGCCAGCAGTTACGGCCCCAACACTGAAGCTTTCTTT.